Listed below are T cell receptor beta chains from one sample, sequenced in a study of draining lymph node invasion in breast cancer. TCRdb independently ran MiXCR on the bulk RNA-seq reads; one entry per CDR3 protein. The sample includes several hundred distinct CDR3 sequences, approximately 68% of them seen just once. The specimen sequenced was sorted memory CD4+ effector T cells from the tumor. The receptor set was obtained from a female donor with luminal breast cancer. CDR3s include the opening cysteine and the closing phenylalanine or tryptophan. D genes are given only for firm matches. Where a row states a size, it is once, few, many or the class of an expanded clone; other rows omit it.

J,D,size,V,CDR3,DNA
TRBJ2-1,TRBD2,NA,TRBV4-2,CASSQGTSWDEQFF,TGTGCCAGCAGCCAAGGGACTAGTTGGGATGAGCAGTTCTTC
TRBJ2-1,NA,few,TRBV20-1,CSARPRSSYNEQFF,TGCAGTGCTAGGCCTAGGAGCTCCTACAATGAGCAGTTCTTC
TRBJ1-4,TRBD1,NA,TRBV12-3/TRBV12-4,CASSLTDRRNEKLFF,TGTGCCAGCAGTTTAACGGACAGGCGGAATGAAAAACTGTTTTTT
TRBJ2-2,TRBD1,NA,TRBV24-1,CATNPGQGAGELFF,TGTGCCACCAATCCCGGACAGGGGGCTGGGGAGCTGTTTTTT
TRBJ1-2,NA,large,TRBV20-1,CSVPLGRAEGGYTF,TGCAGCGTACCGTTAGGCAGAGCAGAGGGGGGCTACACCTTC
TRBJ2-7,TRBD2,NA,TRBV4-3,CASSPGTSSEQYF,TGCGCCAGCAGCCCTGGGACTAGCTCCGAGCAGTACTTC
TRBJ2-7,NA,few,TRBV12-3/TRBV12-4,CASSFGGGPYEQYF,TGTGCCAGCAGTTTCGGAGGGGGGCCCTACGAGCAGTACTTC
TRBJ2-3,TRBD2,NA,TRBV4-2,CASSQGDSGGHRTQYF,TGTGCCAGCAGCCAAGGGGATAGCGGGGGACATCGTACGCAGTATTTT
TRBJ2-7,TRBD2,NA,TRBV7-2,CASSLAPRGGGQSSYEQYF,TGTGCCAGCAGCTTAGCCCCGCGGGGGGGCGGCCAGAGCTCCTACGAGCAGTACTTC
TRBJ1-1,TRBD1,NA,TRBV7-3,CASSQGEGRAFF,TGTGCCAGCAGCCAGGGGGAAGGGCGCGCTTTCTTT
TRBJ2-1,NA,NA,TRBV27,CASSRKVVSYNEQFF,TGTGCCAGTTCAAGGAAAGTAGTGTCCTACAATGAGCAGTTCTTC
TRBJ2-5,NA,NA,TRBV11-2,CASSLAAGRAREETQYF,TGTGCCAGCAGCTTAGCCGCGGGCAGGGCTCGAGAAGAGACCCAGTACTTC
TRBJ2-2,NA,few,TRBV7-3,CASSLMGGPGELFF,TGTGCCAGCAGCTTAATGGGAGGTCCCGGGGAGCTGTTTTTT
TRBJ1-2,NA,NA,TRBV12-3/TRBV12-4,CASKGAVNYGYTF,TGTGCCAGCAAAGGGGCGGTGAACTATGGCTACACCTTC
TRBJ1-2,NA,few,TRBV7-2,CASSPNRDRYGYTF,TGTGCCAGCAGCCCTAACAGGGACCGCTATGGCTACACCTTC
TRBJ2-2,TRBD1,NA,TRBV2,CASSGRTGGDTGELFF,TGTGCCAGCAGTGGGCGGACAGGGGGCGACACCGGGGAGCTGTTTTTT
TRBJ2-1,NA,NA,TRBV12-3/TRBV12-4,CASSRGGAAYNEQFF,TGTGCCAGCAGTCGGGGCGGGGCTGCCTACAATGAGCAGTTCTTC
TRBJ2-2,NA,few,TRBV10-3,CAISESNTGNTGELFF,TGTGCCATCAGTGAGTCGAATACGGGGAACACCGGGGAGCTGTTTTTT
TRBJ1-6,NA,few,TRBV7-9,CASLGNNSPLHF,TGTGCCTCCCTCGGGAATAATTCACCCCTCCACTTT
TRBJ1-1,NA,NA,TRBV30,CAWSVSGSSTEAFF,TGTGCCTGGAGTGTCTCAGGGTCTAGCACTGAAGCTTTCTTT
TRBJ1-6,NA,NA,TRBV6-5,CASSHRTRGIYNSPLHF,TGTGCCAGCAGTCACCGGACCCGCGGCATCTATAATTCACCCCTCCACTTT
TRBJ2-7,NA,NA,TRBV6-6,CASTPRGDEQYF,TGTGCCAGCACCCCCCGAGGGGACGAGCAGTACTTC
TRBJ2-7,TRBD1,few,TRBV7-9,CASSLKGGFSYEQYF,TGTGCCAGCAGCTTGAAAGGGGGCTTCTCCTACGAGCAGTACTTC
TRBJ2-2,TRBD1,NA,TRBV6-6,CASSYAGQGADGELFF,TGTGCCAGCAGTTACGCCGGGCAGGGGGCGGACGGGGAGCTGTTTTTT
TRBJ2-1,TRBD2,NA,TRBV4-2,CASSPGTLGLAGQHNEQFF,TGTGCCAGCAGCCCCGGGACCCTTGGACTAGCGGGGCAACACAATGAGCAGTTCTTC
TRBJ1-2,TRBD1,NA,TRBV10-3,CAISEFPGQVDGYTF,TGTGCCATCAGTGAGTTCCCAGGACAGGTAGATGGCTACACCTTC
TRBJ1-5,TRBD1,NA,TRBV6-1,CASSRTGGNQPQHF,TGTGCCAGCAGTCGAACAGGGGGCAATCAGCCCCAGCATTTT
TRBJ2-1,TRBD2,NA,TRBV19,CATGPGTSGSNEQFF,TGTGCCACCGGGCCCGGGACTAGCGGGAGCAATGAGCAGTTCTTC
TRBJ1-2,NA,NA,TRBV11-1,CASSLASAGNYGYTF,TGTGCCAGCAGCCTAGCCTCTGCCGGCAACTATGGCTACACCTTC
TRBJ1-1,TRBD1,NA,TRBV12-3/TRBV12-4,CASSSTGGITEAFF,TGTGCCAGCAGCTCCACAGGGGGCATAACTGAAGCTTTCTTT